This T cell receptor (beta chain) was retrieved from a study of blood T cell repertoires in COVID-19. Across the study: COVID-19 samples from acute and convalescent phases originated in the United States, Italy and Spain.

Per the original data handling: Reference gene primer amplification yielded estimated nucleated cell counts. The table came from immunoSEQ multiplex PCR; TCRdb's copy has only in-frame clones and leaves some out. V and J calls and clone size are copied from that table; D and trimming were computed from the DNA. The table shows 390,000 or so clones, with approximately 87% occurring only once. The CDR3 sequence is 12 residues long. Germline lookup yields CDR1 MNHEY and CDR2 SMNVEV (reference sequence). The V and J ends lost 5 bases and 6 bases respectively, with 7 bases between them. This receptor was obtained from a woman aged 45-65 years who had recovered from COVID-19. Sequencing was done on a sample of PBMCs or T cells enriched from blood (not recorded which). The chain employs TRBV27 and TRBJ2-2; D is undetermined. The CDR3 DNA sequence: TGTGCCAGCAGTGCTACAGCCGGGGAGCTGTTTTTT. The encoded protein is CASSATAGELFF.